This passage covers 15 T cell receptor beta chains from one sample sequenced in a study of blood T cells in healthy people across ages. Primed by a sample-barcoded 5' primer and a J-beta primer mix, a second PCR proceeded for about 6 to 12 cycles. MiXCR, run by TCRdb on the 5' RACE reads, gives a single entry per CDR3 protein. The sample lists approximately 960,000 distinct CDR3 sequences; 25% to 30% were seen once. These data were also reused for a study on T cells of mothers and their children.

Sample: blood. The receptors derive from a woman between 35 and 50 years old in good health.

The chain has TRBV29-1 and TRBJ2-3; TRBD1 aligns across 9 bases. The CDR3 contains 16 residues. Trimming at V came to 6 bases and at J to 3 bases, leaving 13 bases not matched to a gene. Germline V gives CDR1 SQVTM, CDR2 ANQGSEA. CDR3 loop: CSVEARQGVITDTQYF. The DNA of the CDR3 is TGCAGCGTAGAGGCCCGACAGGGGGTAATAACAGATACGCAGTATTTT.

This clonotype was counted ten times or more. This sequence joins TRBV29-1 and TRBJ1-1; 8 nucleotides line up with TRBD1. The CDR3 is made up of 13 amino acids. The ends lost 6 bases at V and 6 bases at J; junction bases unmatched: 9. Germline assignment: CDR1 SQVTM and CDR2 ANQGSEA. CDR3 amino acids: CSVDGQGSPEAFF. The CDR3 coding sequence is TGCAGCGTCGACGGACAGGGCTCCCCTGAAGCTTTCTTT.

This clonotype was recorded at least ten times. V and J are TRBV5-1 and TRBJ2-4; TRBD1 agrees at 7 bases. The germline gives CDR1 SGHRS, CDR2 YFSETQ. The CDR3 runs to 14 residues. The V segment lost 5 bases and the J segment 6 bases; nucleotides outside the gene matches: 8. The DNA for the CDR3 is TGCGCCAGCAGTTCAGTCCCAGGGGGAAACATTCAGTACTTC. Translation gives CASSSVPGGNIQYF.

The chain carries TRBV6-5 and TRBJ2-5; 10 bases fit TRBD2. The J call may not be correct, given that the DNA end is closer to TRBJ2-1. The germline V gene encodes CDR1 MNHEY and CDR2 SVGAGI. The CDR3 covers 15 residues. CDR3: CASIKASGGSETQFF. For the CDR3, the DNA is TGTGCCAGCATTAAGGCTAGCGGGGGATCGGAGACCCAGTTCTTC.

This sequence joins TRBV6-4 and TRBJ1-2; TRBD1 might be the D (5 bases). The V end was cut by 2 bases, the J end by 8 bases, with 15 bases between. The CDR3 is 14 amino acids. Germline V gene sequence: CDR1 MRHNA, CDR2 SNTAGT. CDR3 nucleotides: TGTGCCAGCAGTGACGGGGACGGACCTATGGGCTACACCTTC. Protein sequence: CASSDGDGPMGYTF.

This clonotype came up a few times. The chain couples TRBV20-1 to TRBJ1-2; D is undetermined. V gave up 7 bases and J gave up 4 bases, with 22 bases separating them. CDR1 is DFQATT and CDR2 is SNEGSKA in the germline V gene (reference sequence). The CDR3 consists of 15 residues. As DNA, the CDR3 is TGCAGTGTCTCTCGGGGAGGACGAAAAAGCTATGGCTACACCTTC. It yields the protein CSVSRGGRKSYGYTF.

CDR3 in DNA: TGCAGTGCTAGCCCCGGGACTAGCGGGGGGCACTACGAGCAGTACTTC. This translates into CSASPGTSGGHYEQYF. The chain combines TRBV20-1 with TRBJ2-7; 15 bases align to TRBD2. Germline CDR1 DFQATT, CDR2 SNEGSKA (reference sequence). The length of the CDR3 is 16 residues. V lost 3 bases and J lost 3; bases outside the gene matches: 6.

This clonotype was recorded at least ten times. The J gene is TRBJ1-1, the V gene TRBV20-1; a weak D match, TRBD1 (5 bases). Germline V gene lookup returns CDR1 DFQATT and CDR2 SNEGSKA (reference sequence). V shed 4 bases and J shed 7 bases, with 10 bases lying between them. This CDR3 region has 11 residues. This CDR3 reads CSATGGGEAFF. The CDR3 DNA follows: TGCAGTGCTACGGGTGGGGGTGAAGCTTTCTTT.

This clonotype was recorded at least ten times. The genes are TRBV7-2 and TRBJ2-7; D gene unclear. This CDR3 has 15 amino acids. Germline lookup yields CDR1 SGHTA and CDR2 FQGNSA. The ends were cut back, 1 base at V and 0 bases at J, with 10 bases in the middle. DNA for the CDR3: TGTGCCAGCAGCTTAGACCTAAACCACTCCTACGAGCAGTACTTC. This sequence encodes CASSLDLNHSYEQYF.

The rearrangement uses TRBV10-3 and TRBJ2-5; D uncertain. V was shortened by 10 bases and J by 3 bases, with 15 bases between the two germline ends. Germline-derived CDR1 and CDR2 are ENHRY and SYGVKD. This CDR3 contains 13 residues. CDR3 sequence (DNA): TGTGCCACCAATGCTGCGGCGAAAGAGACCCAGTACTTC. Its protein is CATNAAAKETQYF.

The chain couples TRBV29-1 to TRBJ1-2; D perhaps matches TRBD1 (5 bases). V lost 6 bases, J lost 7 bases, and 18 bases lay in between. Per germline, CDR1 SQVTM and CDR2 ANQGSEA. The CDR3 has 13 amino acids. Here the CDR3 reads CSVFQGLRFGYTF. DNA for the CDR3: TGCAGCGTCTTCCAGGGATTGAGGTTTGGCTACACCTTC.

Many counts were recorded for this clonotype. The rearrangement links TRBV6-2 or TRBV6-3 to TRBJ2-1; either TRBD1 or TRBD2 may supply D (5 bases each). The CDR3 contains 14 residues. Germline V CDR1 and CDR2: MNHEY, SVGEGT. Trimming removed 7 bases from V and 0 bases from J, with 10 bases in between. Here the CDR3 reads CASTEGISYNEQFF. The CDR3 nucleotides read TGTGCCAGCACAGAGGGGATCTCCTACAATGAGCAGTTCTTC.

A word on this clonotype: This clone may be a read error of a much larger clone one base away. The chain employs TRBV29-1 and TRBJ1-2; 8 bases are a match to TRBD1. This CDR3 spans 15 amino acids. The J segment lost 0 bases and the V segment lost 4 bases, leaving 7 bases of the junction unmatched. Germline CDR1 and CDR2: SQVTM and ANQGSEA. The CDR3 region is CSVAAGGMANYGYTF. CDR3 bases: TGCAGCGTTGCGGCAGGGGGCATGGCTAACTATGGCTACACCTTC.

The rearrangement joins TRBV6-6 to TRBJ2-1; TRBD1 might be the D (7 bases). Germline CDR1 is MNHNY and CDR2 is SVGAGI (reference sequence). CDR3 length: 16 residues. With 2 bases removed from V and 4 bases from J, the gap between germline ends came to 15 bases. The CDR3 loop reads CASSYVAGGLYNEQFF. DNA for the CDR3: TGTGCCAGCAGTTACGTGGCAGGGGGGTTATACAATGAGCAGTTCTTC.

This clonotype was recorded many times. This sequence joins TRBV7-3 and TRBJ2-3, with D possibly being TRBD1 or TRBD2 (7 bases each). V shed 6 bases and J shed 9 bases, with 16 bases lying between them. CDR1 is SGHTA, CDR2 FQGTGA, per germline. The CDR3 contains 13 residues. CDR3 sequence: CASSNQGEGTQYF. DNA of the CDR3: TGTGCCAGCAGTAACCAGGGGGAGGGCACGCAGTATTTT.